The next 9 T cell receptor beta chains were all read from a single sample in a study of cytomegalovirus exposure and HLA in healthy donors. Using immunoSEQ multiplex PCR, the repertoire was profiled, and TCRdb retains in-frame clones only, with some absent. Of about 150,000 clones detected, 85% to 90% appear once; the ten largest clones hold approximately 2%. Sequencing was done on a sample of PBMCs. These receptors all come from a human donor in good health.

The chain has TRBV7-9 and TRBJ2-7; 7 bases are a match to TRBD1. From germline, CDR1 is SEHNR and CDR2 FQNEAQ (reference sequence). V was pared by 5 bases and J by 0 bases, with 7 bases of the junction left unmatched. This CDR3 region has 15 residues. The CDR3 region is CASSKGTVISYEQYF. The CDR3 DNA sequence: TGTGCCAGCAGCAAAGGGACAGTAATCTCCTACGAGCAGTACTTC.

In this sample, this clone turned up once. The J gene is TRBJ1-4, the V gene TRBV9; D is uncertain. CDR1 is SGDLS, CDR2 YYNGEE, per germline. V lost 4 bases and J lost 0, with 13 bases in between. CDR3 size: 16 residues. CDR3 bases: TGTGCCAGCAGCCCCACCCCCAGTGCAACTAATGAAAAACTGTTTTTT. It is translated as CASSPTPSATNEKLFF.

The chain has TRBV5-1 and TRBJ2-7, with TRBD2 as a possible D gene (5 bases). Germline assignment: CDR1 SGHRS and CDR2 YFSETQ. The CDR3 spans 14 residues. V was cut by 4 bases and J by 5 bases, with 16 bases left in between. The CDR3 DNA is TGCGCCAGCAGCCAGACGACGGGAACCCACGAGCAGTACTTC. It is translated as CASSQTTGTHEQYF.

This chain connects TRBV5-1 to TRBJ2-3; 15 bases are a match to TRBD2. CDR3 size: 16 residues. Unmatched junction bases numbered 3, after V lost 4 bases and J lost 3 bases. The V gene's germline CDR1 is SGHRS and CDR2 YFSETQ. In DNA form, the CDR3 reads TGCGCCAGCAGCGGAGGACTAGCGGGGGGGACAGATACGCAGTATTTT. This codes for CASSGGLAGGTDTQYF.

This clone was detected a few times. DNA of the CDR3: TGTGCCAGCAGTGAATACAGGGGAAGTGTGCAGTACTTC. Translating gives CASSEYRGSVQYF. The chain couples TRBV25-1 to TRBJ2-7, with D perhaps matching TRBD1 (6 bases). CDR3 length equals 13 residues. Germline CDR1 and CDR2: MGHDK and SYGVNS. Trimming cost V 0 bases and J 9 bases, with 12 bases left between them.

The chain employs TRBV10-1 and TRBJ2-7, with D possibly being TRBD1 (6 bases). Germline CDR1 and CDR2: WNHNN and SYGVQD (reference sequence). Trimming took 0 bases from V and 5 from J, leaving 14 bases between them. This CDR3 has 15 amino acids. This CDR3 reads CASSESLKGDDEQYF. The CDR3 DNA is TGCGCCAGCAGTGAGTCGTTAAAGGGGGACGACGAGCAGTACTTC.

This chain links TRBV7-9 with TRBJ2-5, with 7 bases matching TRBD1. This CDR3 contains 16 residues. CDR1 is SEHNR and CDR2 is FQNEAQ in the germline V gene (reference sequence). V shed 5 bases, J shed 5 bases, and the junction held 14 bases outside the gene matches. The CDR3 region is CASSPTTGDGVETQYF. The CDR3 DNA sequence: TGTGCCAGCAGCCCAACCACAGGGGATGGGGTGGAGACCCAGTACTTC.

This chain links TRBV7-9 with TRBJ1-2, with 7 bases that match TRBD1. Germline values: CDR1 SEHNR, CDR2 FQNEAQ (reference sequence). The CDR3 has 15 residues. Germline trimming cut 4 bases from V and 2 bases from J; bases unmatched to any gene: 7. In DNA, the CDR3 is TGTGCCAGCAGCTCGGAGGGCAGGGGGAACTATGGCTACACCTTC. It encodes CASSSEGRGNYGYTF.

The chain uses TRBV27 and TRBJ2-7, with D perhaps matching TRBD2 (6 bases). CDR1 and CDR2 from the germline V gene are MNHEY and SMNVEV (reference sequence). This CDR3 has 15 amino acids. The V end was cut by 5 bases, the J end by 1 base, with 15 bases between. CDR3 sequence: CASSPPGRRSYEQYF. DNA for the CDR3: TGTGCCAGCAGTCCCCCGGGGAGGAGGTCCTACGAGCAGTACTTC.